There are many counts of the clone carrying this T cell receptor beta chain. This sample is part of a study of early T cells in non-severe SARS-CoV-2 infection. Study-level information: Bulk RNA taken from unsorted whole blood was sequenced, leaving chains unpaired.

The germline V and J ends were trimmed by 1 base and 0 bases, with 1 base remaining between them. This CDR3 has 13 amino acids. Germline V gene data show CDR1 as SQVTM and CDR2 as ANQGSEA. Unique molecular identifiers were added to individual cDNA molecules. TCRdb fed the 5' RACE reads into MiXCR, producing one record per CDR3 protein. The table lists tens of thousands of distinct CDR3 sequences, 15% to 18% of them singletons. The clonotype comes from an adult who was a healthcare worker with PCR-confirmed SARS-CoV-2 infection or an uninfected control (not recorded which). The chain joins TRBV29-1 to TRBJ2-6; unclear D gene. The material sequenced was whole blood. The CDR3 region is CSVEGSGANVLTF. Written as DNA, the CDR3 is TGCAGCGTTGAAGGCTCTGGGGCCAACGTCCTGACTTTC.